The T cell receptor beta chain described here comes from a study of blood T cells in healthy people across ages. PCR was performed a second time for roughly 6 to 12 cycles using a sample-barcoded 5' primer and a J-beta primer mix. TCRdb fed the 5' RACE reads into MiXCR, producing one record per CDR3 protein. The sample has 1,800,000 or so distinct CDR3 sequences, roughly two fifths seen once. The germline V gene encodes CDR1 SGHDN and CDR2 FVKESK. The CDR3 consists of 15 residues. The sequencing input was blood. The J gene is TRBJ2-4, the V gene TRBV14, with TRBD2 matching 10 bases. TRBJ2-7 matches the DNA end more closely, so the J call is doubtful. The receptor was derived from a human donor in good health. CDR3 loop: CASSLKRGGKNEQYF. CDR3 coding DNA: TGTGCCAGCAGCCTCAAGCGGGGGGGCAAGAACGAGCAGTACTTC.